Presented here are 13 T cell receptor beta chains from one specimen sequenced in a study of CD8 T cells in ankylosing spondylitis. Using its own MiXCR run on the 5' RACE reads, TCRdb lists one record per CDR3 protein. The data contain 25,000 to 35,000 distinct CDR3 sequences, roughly 5% of them singletons. The specimen sequenced was blood, either unsorted or a sorted T cell fraction (not recorded which). Every receptor here comes from a female donor with ankylosing spondylitis or in good health (not recorded which).

This clonotype is medium-sized in the sample. V and J are TRBV9 and TRBJ2-4; D assignment may be TRBD1 or TRBD2 (5 bases each). V dropped 4 bases and J dropped 8 bases, with 31 bases sitting between them. Germline CDR1 SGDLS, CDR2 YYNGEE. The length of the CDR3 is 19 residues. The CDR3 DNA reads TGTGCCAGCAGCCCCAGAGGTTCTGGGACCCATGACAACTTGGACATTCAGTACTTC. Translation gives CASSPRGSGTHDNLDIQYF.

This clonotype occurred many times. V is TRBV9 and J is TRBJ2-2; possibly TRBD1 or TRBD2 for D (5 bases each). The CDR3 spans 15 residues. Germline V gives CDR1 SGDLS, CDR2 YYNGEE. V was clipped by 0 bases and J by 2 bases, with 8 bases between them. CDR3 DNA sequence: TGTGCCAGCAGCGTAGTTGGGGACAACACCGGGGAGCTGTTTTTT. Translating it yields CASSVVGDNTGELFF.

Only a few counts were recorded for this clonotype. The rearrangement uses TRBV9 and TRBJ2-1; perhaps TRBD2 as D (5 bases). The CDR3 spans 15 residues. Trimming took 2 bases from V and 7 from J, leaving 16 bases between them. CDR1 SGDLS and CDR2 YYNGEE come from the germline V gene. DNA of the CDR3: TGTGCCAGCAGCGTGAGCCTACTCCGGGAAAATGAGCAGTTCTTC. Its protein is CASSVSLLRENEQFF.

This clonotype was seen repeatedly, ten times or more. The V call is TRBV9, the J call TRBJ1-2; D call uncertain. Trimming removed 4 bases at V and 1 base at J, with 11 bases between. This CDR3 has 14 residues. Germline CDR1 SGDLS, CDR2 YYNGEE. In DNA, the CDR3 is TGTGCCAGCAGCCCGAGTGGGGTTAACTATGGCTACACCTTC. Protein product: CASSPSGVNYGYTF.

Sample share makes this clonotype medium-sized. The chain links TRBV9 to TRBJ2-2; D is unresolved. The V gene's germline CDR1 is SGDLS and CDR2 YYNGEE. The V end lost 0 bases, the J end lost 14 bases, and 14 bases lay between the germline ends. The CDR3 runs 13 residues. The CDR3 protein is CASSVDISGPLFF. CDR3 DNA: TGTGCCAGCAGCGTAGACATTTCCGGGCCCCTGTTTTTT.

About this clonotype: Being one base from a much bigger clone, this may be a read error. The chain combines TRBV9 with TRBJ2-3; a weak D match, TRBD2 (6 bases). Trimming stripped 4 bases from V and 0 bases from J, with 12 bases between. There are 15 residues in the CDR3. Germline CDR1 SGDLS, CDR2 YYNGEE. CDR3 DNA: TGTGCCAGCAGCACCGACCGGGGGAGCACAGATACGCAGTATTTT. Amino acids: CASSTDRGSTDTQYF.

This clonotype has at least ten counts. V and J are TRBV9 and TRBJ2-3; possibly TRBD1 for D (6 bases). Germline V gene data show CDR1 as SGDLS and CDR2 as YYNGEE. V gave up 4 bases and J gave up 0 bases, with 18 bases separating them. This CDR3 contains 17 residues. The CDR3 sequence is CASSTRRQDWSTDTQYF. As DNA, the CDR3 is TGTGCCAGCAGCACCCGTAGACAGGACTGGAGCACAGATACGCAGTATTTT.

At least ten counts were recorded for this clonotype. This chain joins TRBV9 and TRBJ2-5, with 9 bases lining up with TRBD1. V was clipped by 2 bases and J by 5 bases; unmatched bases: 7. The CDR3 is 15 amino acids. Per germline, CDR1 SGDLS and CDR2 YYNGEE. CDR3 sequence reads: CASSVDRGVLETQYF. The CDR3, as DNA: TGTGCCAGCAGCGTCGACAGGGGGGTGCTGGAGACCCAGTACTTC.

The chain couples TRBV9 to TRBJ2-2, with D perhaps matching TRBD1 (6 bases). The ends were cut back, 4 bases at V and 2 bases at J, with 12 bases in the middle. The CDR3 has 15 residues. Germline values: CDR1 SGDLS, CDR2 YYNGEE. CDR3 DNA sequence: TGTGCCAGCAGCCACTGGACAGTCAACACCGGGGAGCTGTTTTTT. Protein: CASSHWTVNTGELFF. The full variable domain, completed using reference TRBV9 and TRBJ2-2, is DSGVTQTPKHLITATGQRVTLRCSPRSGDLSVYWYQQSLDQGLQFLIQYYNGEERAKGNILERFSAQQFPDLHSELNLSSLELGDSALYFCASSHWTVNTGELFFGEGSRLTVL.

This clonotype appeared many times. The J gene is TRBJ2-1, the V gene TRBV9; D possibly corresponds to TRBD2 (5 bases). The CDR3 runs 14 residues. With 3 bases removed from V and 2 bases from J, the gap between germline ends came to 9 bases. In germline, CDR1 is SGDLS, CDR2 YYNGEE. The CDR3 spells CASSERTTYNEQFF. The CDR3 nucleotides are TGTGCCAGCAGCGAGCGGACGACCTACAATGAGCAGTTCTTC. Variable domain in full (rest from reference TRBV9 and TRBJ2-1): DSGVTQTPKHLITATGQRVTLRCSPRSGDLSVYWYQQSLDQGLQFLIQYYNGEERAKGNILERFSAQQFPDLHSELNLSSLELGDSALYFCASSERTTYNEQFFGPGTRLTVL.

This chain joins TRBV9 and TRBJ2-5; TRBD2 aligns across 9 bases. This CDR3 region has 15 residues. The ends lost 4 bases at V and 5 bases at J; junction bases unmatched: 9. Looked up from germline, CDR1 is SGDLS and CDR2 is YYNGEE. The CDR3 DNA reads TGTGCCAGCAGCCCGGGGACTAGCCAAAGCGAGACCCAGTACTTC. As protein: CASSPGTSQSETQYF. The variable domain in full, with the rest retrieved from reference TRBV9 and TRBJ2-5, is DSGVTQTPKHLITATGQRVTLRCSPRSGDLSVYWYQQSLDQGLQFLIQYYNGEERAKGNILERFSAQQFPDLHSELNLSSLELGDSALYFCASSPGTSQSETQYFGPGTRLLVL.

Ten or more counts support this clonotype. The rearrangement uses TRBV9 and TRBJ1-1; D not resolved. Trimming shortened V by 4 bases and J by 7 bases, and 14 bases separated the two germline ends. Germline V gene sequence: CDR1 SGDLS, CDR2 YYNGEE. The CDR3 runs 13 residues. In DNA form, the CDR3 reads TGTGCCAGCAGCTTTCGACAAGACAATGAAGCTTTCTTT. Translation: CASSFRQDNEAFF.

This clonotype was observed a single time. The V and J genes are TRBV9 and TRBJ2-1; the match to TRBD2 covers 9 bases. The V gene end was trimmed by 4 bases and the J gene end by 0 bases; junction bases not matched to a gene: 5. Germline CDR1 reads SGDLS; CDR2 reads YYNGEE. The length of the CDR3 is 16 residues. The DNA for the CDR3 is TGTGCCAGCAGCTTATATAGCGGGAGCTCCTACAATGAGCAGTTCTTC. Translated, it gives CASSLYSGSSYNEQFF.